This TCR beta chain was observed in a study of T cells in Graves' hyperthyroidism and ophthalmopathy. Study-level information: Blood from the periphery was taken at initial diagnosis, before any treatment.

Trimming took 0 bases from V and 2 from J, leaving 13 bases between them. From germline, CDR1 is DFQATT and CDR2 SNEGSKA (reference sequence). CDR3 length equals 16 residues. Whole-study results and caveats: In blood, most of the thyroid clonotypes expanded above 0.001 were also present.

The investigators amplified TCR beta CDR3 regions from RNA transcripts. TCR CDR3 regions were first amplified by RT-PCR with HTBI primers. A single record per CDR3 protein comes from TCRdb applying MiXCR to the multiplex PCR reads. The table records around 350,000 distinct CDR3 sequences, about 14% of them present only once. A Clinical Activity Score of at least 3, a NOSPECS grade of at least 4 and a duration under 3 months were recorded in the ophthalmopathy patients. This clonotype has ten or more counts. Its specificity is not known. This chain links TRBV20-1 with TRBJ2-2; D may be TRBD2 (5 bases). Sequences were obtained from blood. The sequence was collected from a woman in her 30s with Graves' ophthalmopathy. CDR3 in amino acids: CSARDGTGINTGELFF. CDR3 DNA: TGCAGTGCTAGAGATGGAACGGGGATCAACACCGGGGAGCTGTTTTTT.